This TCR beta chain was documented in a study of identical twins. After template switching added a universal primer site, the resulting cDNA carried unique molecular identifiers. MiXCR, run by TCRdb on the 5' RACE reads, gives a single entry per CDR3 protein. The sample has under 900,000 distinct CDR3 sequences, about 12% seen once; the top ten hold around 1.5%. This clonotype appeared a few times. The antigen is not known. CDR3 length: 14 residues. After removal of 3 bases from V and 5 bases from J, the junction contained 7 bases not matched to a gene. In every case, the donor was a healthy Caucasian. General observations from the study: Abundant beta clonotypes from cord blood had fewer insertions, unlike memory repertoires, which showed none.

These sequences were also reported in another study, on yellow fever vaccine responses in identical twins.

Sequenced sample: PBMCs. The source is a woman aged 18-29 years in good health. J is TRBJ2-7 and V is TRBV12-3 or TRBV12-4; TRBD1 matches 7 bases. The CDR3: CASSFEGGRNEQYF. The CDR3 DNA sequence: TGTGCCAGCAGTTTTGAAGGGGGCAGGAACGAGCAGTACTTC.